Shown below are 16 T cell receptor beta chains from a single sample sequenced in a study of cytomegalovirus exposure and HLA in healthy donors. PCR was performed using 60 Vbeta and 13 Jbeta primers. Libraries were prepared by immunoSEQ multiplex PCR; TCRdb keeps only in-frame clonotypes and omits some of them. The table has some 130,000 clones, about 73% seen once. Sequencing was done on a sample of PBMCs. The receptors stem from a woman aged 25 to 45 in good health and CMV-seropositive.

V usage is TRBV6-6 and J usage is TRBJ2-3; maybe TRBD2 (5 bases). This CDR3 is 15 amino acids long. Trimming cost V 7 bases and J 4 bases, with 18 bases left between them. Germline lookup yields CDR1 MNHNY and CDR2 SVGAGI (reference sequence). CDR3 protein: CASTETPGIADTQYF. CDR3 in DNA: TGTGCCAGCACCGAGACCCCGGGGATCGCAGATACGCAGTATTTT.

In its sample, this clone was seen once. The chain combines TRBV4-1 with TRBJ2-7, with D tentatively TRBD2 (5 bases). Trimming took 4 bases from V and 5 from J, leaving 15 bases between them. The V gene's germline CDR1 is MGHRA and CDR2 YSYEKL. CDR3 size: 14 residues. CDR3 sequence: CASSPRIPGNEQYF. In nucleotides, the CDR3 is TGCGCCAGCAGCCCCCGGATCCCGGGGAACGAGCAGTACTTC.

CDR3 DNA: TGTGCCAGCAGTTTCAGGCAGGACACTGAAGCTTTCTTT. This encodes CASSFRQDTEAFF. The V call is TRBV27, the J call TRBJ1-1; D is uncertain. This CDR3 has 13 amino acids. CDR1 and CDR2 from the germline V gene are MNHEY and SMNVEV (reference sequence). Trimming took 3 bases from V and 3 from J, leaving 8 bases between them.

The chain combines TRBV10-3 with TRBJ1-2; TRBD1 might be the D (6 bases). This CDR3 has 13 residues. CDR1 and CDR2 from the germline V gene are ENHRY and SYGVKD. V was shortened by 0 bases and J by 4 bases, with 6 bases between the two germline ends. The CDR3 DNA follows: TGTGCCATCAGTGAGTCGGACAGCTATGGCTACACCTTC. Its translation is CAISESDSYGYTF.

This sequence joins TRBV4-3 and TRBJ2-5; 11 positions agree with TRBD2. Germline lookup yields CDR1 LGHNA and CDR2 YSLEER. V shed 0 bases, J shed 7 bases, and the junction held 4 bases outside the gene matches. This CDR3 has 15 amino acids. The CDR3 sequence is CASSQDGLAGGTQYF. In DNA form, the CDR3 reads TGCGCCAGCAGCCAAGATGGGCTAGCGGGGGGGACCCAGTACTTC.

The rearrangement joins TRBV6-1 to TRBJ2-3; possibly TRBD2 for D (5 bases). V dropped 7 bases and J dropped 3 bases, with 8 bases sitting between them. The CDR3 is made up of 12 amino acids. Germline V CDR1 and CDR2: MNHNS, SASEGT. CDR3 DNA sequence: TGTGCCAGCATCGGGGTGACAGATACGCAGTATTTT. This encodes CASIGVTDTQYF.

This chain links TRBV19 with TRBJ1-2; 8 bases line up with TRBD1. This CDR3 spans 15 amino acids. The junction had 9 bases not matched to a gene; V was cut back by 5 bases and J by 4 bases. Germline V gives CDR1 LNHDA, CDR2 SQIVND (reference sequence). CDR3 in amino acids: CASSPDRGVSYGYTF. CDR3 nucleotides: TGTGCCAGTAGTCCTGACAGGGGAGTGAGCTATGGCTACACCTTC.

This clone was seen once. The chain is built from TRBV6-5 and TRBJ1-5, with a tentative D call TRBD1 (5 bases). The CDR3 is made up of 13 amino acids. Trimming removed 6 bases from V and 5 bases from J, with 11 bases in between. The germline V gene has CDR1 MNHEY and CDR2 SVGAGI. The CDR3 loop reads CASREGLYQPQHF. The CDR3, as DNA: TGTGCCAGCAGGGAGGGACTATATCAGCCCCAGCATTTT.

The genes are TRBV6-1 and TRBJ1-2; TRBD1 aligns across 7 bases. V gave up 6 bases and J gave up 4 bases; unmatched junction bases: 11. The CDR3 runs to 15 residues. The germline gives CDR1 MNHNS, CDR2 SASEGT. The CDR3 loop is CASSSRDRASYGYTF. The CDR3 DNA reads as TGTGCCAGCAGCAGTCGGGACAGAGCATCCTATGGCTACACCTTC.

This clone appeared a single time. The chain links TRBV4-1 to TRBJ2-7, with 9 bases aligning to TRBD1. CDR3 size: 19 residues. Unmatched junction bases numbered 18, after V lost 3 bases and J lost 3 bases. Germline V lookup: CDR1 MGHRA, CDR2 YSYEKL. CDR3 coding DNA: TGCGCCAGCAGCCAGGACGCGCCCCTGGGAGGGACAGGGTACTACGAGCAGTACTTC. As protein: CASSQDAPLGGTGYYEQYF.

This chain links TRBV30 with TRBJ1-2; perhaps TRBD1 as D (5 bases). CDR3 length: 15 amino acids. The germline gives CDR1 GTSNPN, CDR2 SVGIG (reference sequence). Trimming took 0 bases from V and 2 from J, leaving 13 bases between them. Written as DNA, the CDR3 is TGTGCCTGGAGTGTAGGGGTCGGGTGGAACTATGGCTACACCTTC. Translation: CAWSVGVGWNYGYTF.

The genes are TRBV10-3 and TRBJ2-7, with TRBD1 as a possible D gene (6 bases). V gave up 2 bases and J gave up 6 bases, with 8 bases separating them. Germline V gene sequence: CDR1 ENHRY, CDR2 SYGVKD. The CDR3 extends over 12 amino acids. This CDR3 reads CAISEQGTEQYF. The CDR3 region has the DNA TGTGCCATCAGTGAGCAGGGGACCGAGCAGTACTTC.

The gene calls are TRBV5-4 and TRBJ1-3; 7 nucleotides match TRBD1. CDR1 is SGHNT, CDR2 YYREEE, per germline (reference sequence). This CDR3 region has 16 residues. The ends lost 4 bases at V and 0 bases at J; junction bases unmatched: 7. In DNA, the CDR3 is TGTGCCAGCAGCAGGGACAGCCCGATCTCTGGAAACACCATATATTTT. Translation gives CASSRDSPISGNTIYF.

Only a few counts were recorded for this clone. The chain carries TRBV2 and TRBJ2-5, with D unresolved. The V gene's germline CDR1 is SNHLY and CDR2 FYNNEI. Trimming took off 8 bases at V and 10 bases at J, with 20 bases between the two ends. This CDR3 region has 13 residues. CDR3 loop: CASQRGRQSDQYF. In DNA form, the CDR3 reads TGTGCCAGCCAACGCGGCCGGCAGAGCGACCAGTACTTC.

In the case of this clone: This same CDR3 is encoded by further DNA sequences in the sample. The chain uses TRBV15 and TRBJ2-2; D is perhaps TRBD2 (6 bases). This CDR3 region has 16 residues. The ends were cut back, 4 bases at V and 8 bases at J, with 20 bases in the middle. Looked up from germline, CDR1 is LNHNV and CDR2 is YYDKDF (reference sequence). The CDR3 sequence: CATSTRLEFVPGELFF. The CDR3 DNA reads as TGTGCCACCAGCACTCGACTAGAATTTGTTCCTGGGGAGCTGTTTTTT. The variable domain in full, with the rest retrieved from reference TRBV15 and TRBJ2-2, is DAMVIQNPRYQVTQFGKPVTLSCSQTLNHNVMYWYQQKSSQAPKLLFHYYDKDFNNEADTPDNFQSRRPNTSFCFLDIRSPGLGDTAMYLCATSTRLEFVPGELFFGEGSRLTVL.

The table lists this clone with a count of one. This chain links TRBV19 with TRBJ2-7; 7 nucleotides align to TRBD1. CDR1 and CDR2 (germline): LNHDA, SQIVND (reference sequence). The CDR3 is 14 residues long. The V gene end was trimmed by 8 bases and the J gene end by 3 bases; junction bases not matched to a gene: 10. CDR3 in amino acids: CASAPGTVGYEQYF. The CDR3 DNA reads as TGTGCCAGTGCTCCCGGGACAGTTGGCTACGAGCAGTACTTC.